The rows below give T cell receptor beta chains drawn from one sample of a study of blood T cell repertoires in COVID-19. Profiling relied on immunoSEQ multiplex PCR, and the TCRdb table lists in-frame clones only, not all of them. The sample holds under 80,000 clones; approximately 79% are singletons and the top ten take 32%. Sample: peripheral blood. The receptors originated from a human donor in a cohort sampled during active COVID-19. CDR3s include the opening cysteine and the closing phenylalanine or tryptophan. D genes are given only for firm matches. Only part of the rows carry a size: once, few, many, or a class if the clone is expanded.

clone_size: NA
d_call: TRBD1
v_call: TRBV2
j_call: TRBJ2-6
cdr3_aa: CASIPITGGSGANVLTF
cdr3_nt: TGTGCCAGCATTCCGATCACAGGGGGCTCTGGGGCCAACGTCCTGACTTTC

clone_size: NA
d_call: NA
v_call: TRBV28
j_call: TRBJ2-7
cdr3_aa: CASGETVIYEQYF
cdr3_nt: TGTGCCAGCGGAGAGACGGTGATCTACGAGCAGTACTTC

clone_size: NA
d_call: NA
v_call: TRBV19
j_call: TRBJ1-1
cdr3_aa: CASSPDSYMNTEAFF
cdr3_nt: TGTGCCAGTAGTCCAGACAGCTACATGAACACTGAAGCTTTCTTT

clone_size: NA
d_call: NA
v_call: TRBV6-5
j_call: TRBJ1-1
cdr3_aa: CASSLELNTEAFF
cdr3_nt: TGTGCCAGCAGCTTAGAATTGAACACTGAAGCTTTCTTT

clone_size: many
d_call: NA
v_call: TRBV29-1
j_call: TRBJ1-3
cdr3_aa: CSVEGDTGNTIYF
cdr3_nt: TGCAGCGTTGAAGGGGACACTGGAAACACCATATATTTT

clone_size: NA
d_call: TRBD1
v_call: TRBV5-8
j_call: TRBJ1-2
cdr3_aa: CASRPDRVNGYTF
cdr3_nt: TGTGCCAGCAGGCCTGACAGGGTTAACGGCTACACCTTC

clone_size: once
d_call: NA
v_call: TRBV6-5
j_call: TRBJ2-1
cdr3_aa: CASSYSGSPYNEQFF
cdr3_nt: TGTGCCAGCAGTTACTCTGGGAGTCCCTACAATGAGCAGTTCTTC

clone_size: NA
d_call: TRBD1
v_call: TRBV18
j_call: TRBJ1-3
cdr3_aa: CASSPGQGNTGNTIYF
cdr3_nt: TGTGCCAGCTCACCGGGACAGGGCAATACTGGAAACACCATATATTTT

clone_size: few
d_call: TRBD2
v_call: TRBV5-6
j_call: TRBJ2-1
cdr3_aa: CASTLSGREQFF
cdr3_nt: TGTGCCAGCACCCTAAGCGGGAGAGAGCAGTTCTTC

clone_size: NA
d_call: TRBD2
v_call: TRBV7-2
j_call: TRBJ2-3
cdr3_aa: CASSTRLAADTQYF
cdr3_nt: TGTGCCAGCAGCACCCGACTAGCGGCAGATACGCAGTATTTT

clone_size: few
d_call: TRBD1
v_call: TRBV5-1
j_call: TRBJ2-5
cdr3_aa: CASRPGTVQETQYF
cdr3_nt: TGCGCCAGCAGACCTGGGACAGTACAAGAGACCCAGTACTTC

clone_size: NA
d_call: NA
v_call: TRBV7-2
j_call: TRBJ2-1
cdr3_aa: CASSSQWSEQFF
cdr3_nt: TGTGCCAGCAGCTCCCAGTGGAGTGAGCAGTTCTTC

clone_size: NA
d_call: NA
v_call: TRBV19
j_call: TRBJ2-1
cdr3_aa: CASKRSDSQLNNEQFF
cdr3_nt: TGTGCCAGTAAAAGGAGCGACTCCCAATTAAACAATGAGCAGTTCTTC

clone_size: NA
d_call: NA
v_call: TRBV12-2
j_call: TRBJ2-7
cdr3_aa: CASRSLDDHLAGGLNEQYF
cdr3_nt: TGTGCAAGTCGCTCCCTGGACGATCATTTAGCGGGAGGGCTAAACGAGCAGTACTTC

clone_size: NA
d_call: NA
v_call: TRBV14
j_call: TRBJ1-2
cdr3_aa: CASSVQGYEGYTF
cdr3_nt: TGTGCCAGCAGTGTCCAGGGTTACGAGGGCTACACCTTC

clone_size: NA
d_call: TRBD1
v_call: TRBV30
j_call: TRBJ2-7
cdr3_aa: CAWSVQGAREQYF
cdr3_nt: TGTGCCTGGAGTGTTCAGGGGGCTAGGGAGCAGTACTTC

clone_size: few
d_call: NA
v_call: TRBV30
j_call: TRBJ1-5
cdr3_aa: CAWGSSPRLGQPQHF
cdr3_nt: TGTGCCTGGGGCAGTTCCCCGAGGTTAGGTCAGCCCCAGCATTTT

clone_size: NA
d_call: NA
v_call: TRBV28
j_call: TRBJ2-5
cdr3_aa: CASSFRTQWQETQYF
cdr3_nt: TGTGCCAGCAGTTTTCGGACTCAATGGCAAGAGACCCAGTACTTC

clone_size: NA
d_call: NA
v_call: TRBV7-6
j_call: TRBJ2-5
cdr3_aa: CASSLVQVPYQETQYF
cdr3_nt: TGTGCCAGCAGCTTAGTTCAGGTCCCGTACCAAGAGACCCAGTACTTC

clone_size: NA
d_call: NA
v_call: TRBV21-1
j_call: TRBJ2-7
cdr3_aa: CARQGATSGIYEQYF
cdr3_nt: TGTGCCAGGCAGGGGGCGACTAGCGGTATCTACGAGCAGTACTTC

clone_size: NA
d_call: NA
v_call: TRBV19
j_call: TRBJ1-1
cdr3_aa: CASSKDSVMNTEAFF
cdr3_nt: TGTGCCAGTAGTAAGGACAGTGTGATGAACACTGAAGCTTTCTTT

clone_size: NA
d_call: TRBD1
v_call: TRBV2
j_call: TRBJ2-7
cdr3_aa: CASRVSVGGSSEQYF
cdr3_nt: TGTGCCAGCAGGGTCTCTGTAGGGGGCTCTTCCGAGCAGTACTTC

clone_size: NA
d_call: NA
v_call: TRBV5-1
j_call: TRBJ2-3
cdr3_aa: CASSLYPVSTDTQYF
cdr3_nt: TGCGCCAGCAGCTTGTACCCGGTTAGCACAGATACGCAGTATTTT

clone_size: NA
d_call: NA
v_call: TRBV30
j_call: TRBJ2-5
cdr3_aa: CAWSKDPVQGETQYF
cdr3_nt: TGTGCCTGGAGTAAGGATCCCGTCCAGGGAGAGACCCAGTACTTC

clone_size: NA
d_call: NA
v_call: TRBV5-1
j_call: TRBJ1-1
cdr3_aa: CASSLGAGREAFF
cdr3_nt: TGCGCCAGCAGCTTGGGTGCGGGGCGTGAAGCTTTCTTT

clone_size: few
d_call: TRBD1
v_call: TRBV10-1
j_call: TRBJ2-7
cdr3_aa: CASSEGTGSYEQYF
cdr3_nt: TGCGCCAGCAGTGAAGGGACAGGGTCCTACGAGCAGTACTTC